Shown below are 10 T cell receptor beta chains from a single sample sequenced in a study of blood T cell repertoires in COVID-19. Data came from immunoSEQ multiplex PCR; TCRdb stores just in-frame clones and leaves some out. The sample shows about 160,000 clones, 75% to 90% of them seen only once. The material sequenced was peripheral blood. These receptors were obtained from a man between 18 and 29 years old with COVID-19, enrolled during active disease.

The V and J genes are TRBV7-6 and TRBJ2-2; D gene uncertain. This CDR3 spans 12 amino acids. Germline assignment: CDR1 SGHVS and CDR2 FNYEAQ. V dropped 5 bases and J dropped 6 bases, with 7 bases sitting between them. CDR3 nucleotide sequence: TGTGCCAGCAGCCCCTTCCCCGGGGAGCTGTTTTTT. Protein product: CASSPFPGELFF. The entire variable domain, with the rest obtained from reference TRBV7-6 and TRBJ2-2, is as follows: GAGVSQSPRYKVTKRGQDVALRCDPISGHVSLYWYRQALGQGPEFLTYFNYEAQQDKSGLPNDRFSAERPEGSISTLTIQRTEQRDSAMYRCASSPFPGELFFGEGSRLTVL.

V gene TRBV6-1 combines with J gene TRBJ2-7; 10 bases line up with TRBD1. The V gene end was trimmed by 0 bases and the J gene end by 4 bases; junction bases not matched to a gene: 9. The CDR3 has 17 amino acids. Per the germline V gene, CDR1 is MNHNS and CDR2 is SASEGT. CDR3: CASSEAVGGQGEYEQYF. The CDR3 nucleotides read TGTGCCAGCAGTGAAGCGGTCGGAGGACAGGGGGAGTACGAGCAGTACTTC.

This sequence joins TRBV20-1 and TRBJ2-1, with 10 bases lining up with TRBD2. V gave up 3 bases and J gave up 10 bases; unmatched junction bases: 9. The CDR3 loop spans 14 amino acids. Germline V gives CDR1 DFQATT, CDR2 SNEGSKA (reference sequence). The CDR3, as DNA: TGCAGTGCTAGTAGGCTAGCGGGAGCCCCCGAGCAGTTCTTC. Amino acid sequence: CSASRLAGAPEQFF.

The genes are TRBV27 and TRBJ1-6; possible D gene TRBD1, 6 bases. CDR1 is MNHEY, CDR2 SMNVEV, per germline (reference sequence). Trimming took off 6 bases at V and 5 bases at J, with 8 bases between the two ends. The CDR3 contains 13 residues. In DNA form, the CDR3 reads TGTGCCAGCAGCGGACAGAATAATTCACCCCTCCACTTT. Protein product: CASSGQNNSPLHF.

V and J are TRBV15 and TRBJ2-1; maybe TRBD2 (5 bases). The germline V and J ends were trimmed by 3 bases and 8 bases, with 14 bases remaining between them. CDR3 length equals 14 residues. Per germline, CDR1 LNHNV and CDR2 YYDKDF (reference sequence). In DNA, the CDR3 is TGTGCCACCAGCAGGGTGGGAGCGGCCGATGAGCAGTTCTTC. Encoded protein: CATSRVGAADEQFF.

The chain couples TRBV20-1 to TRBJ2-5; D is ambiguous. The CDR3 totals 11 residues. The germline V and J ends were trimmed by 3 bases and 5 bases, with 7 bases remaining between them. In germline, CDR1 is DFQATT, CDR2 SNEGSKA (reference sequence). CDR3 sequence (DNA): TGCAGTGCTAGGTCTCGGGAGACCCAGTACTTC. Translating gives CSARSRETQYF.

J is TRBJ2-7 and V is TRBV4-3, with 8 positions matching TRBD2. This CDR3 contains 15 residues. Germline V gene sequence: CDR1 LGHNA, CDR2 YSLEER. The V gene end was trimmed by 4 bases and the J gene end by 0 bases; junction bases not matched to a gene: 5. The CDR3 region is CASSLTSGSSYEQYF. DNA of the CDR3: TGCGCCAGCAGCCTAACTAGCGGTAGCTCCTACGAGCAGTACTTC.

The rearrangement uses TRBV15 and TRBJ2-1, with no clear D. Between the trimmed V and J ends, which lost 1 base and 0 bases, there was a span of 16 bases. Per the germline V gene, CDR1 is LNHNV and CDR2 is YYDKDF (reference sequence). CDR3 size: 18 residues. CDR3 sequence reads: CATSRVAATWSSYNEQFF. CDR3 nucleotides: TGTGCCACCAGCAGAGTCGCGGCTACCTGGAGCTCCTACAATGAGCAGTTCTTC.

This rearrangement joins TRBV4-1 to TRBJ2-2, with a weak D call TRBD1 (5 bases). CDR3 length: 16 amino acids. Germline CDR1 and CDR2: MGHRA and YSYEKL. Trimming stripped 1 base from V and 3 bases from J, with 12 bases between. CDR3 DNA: TGCGCCAGCAGCCAAGGGCAGGGTCAATACACCGGGGAGCTGTTTTTT. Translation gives CASSQGQGQYTGELFF.

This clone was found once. The CDR3 loop is CASSKQGNTGELFF. As DNA, the CDR3 is TGTGCCAGCAGTAAACAGGGGAACACCGGGGAGCTGTTTTTT. The chain recombines TRBV6-6 with TRBJ2-2; TRBD1 is a possible D gene (6 bases). The CDR3 contains 14 residues. In germline, CDR1 is MNHNY, CDR2 SVGAGI (reference sequence). Trimming removed 5 bases at V and 1 base at J, with 8 bases between.